This T cell receptor (beta chain) was captured in a study of T-cell reconstitution after alpha-beta-depleted transplantation in children. Library preparation (for TCRbeta) was performed with unique molecular identifiers. TCRdb re-called the PCR reads with MiXCR, one entry per CDR3 protein. Among about 350,000 distinct CDR3 sequences, about 14% were seen once, and the ten largest hold 4% to 5.5%. The CDR3 totals 13 residues. V shed 4 bases and J 6 bases; nucleotides not matched to a gene: 6. The germline gives CDR1 DFQATT, CDR2 SNEGSKA (reference sequence). This chain uses TRBV20-1 with TRBJ1-2, with 9 bases lining up with TRBD1. The source is a human donor who donated a stem cell graft to a child with Fanconi anemia. Sample: PBMCs, taken from the stem cell graft. The CDR3 protein is CSATGQGLDGYTF. DNA of the CDR3: TGCAGTGCTACGGGACAGGGTTTAGATGGCTACACCTTC.